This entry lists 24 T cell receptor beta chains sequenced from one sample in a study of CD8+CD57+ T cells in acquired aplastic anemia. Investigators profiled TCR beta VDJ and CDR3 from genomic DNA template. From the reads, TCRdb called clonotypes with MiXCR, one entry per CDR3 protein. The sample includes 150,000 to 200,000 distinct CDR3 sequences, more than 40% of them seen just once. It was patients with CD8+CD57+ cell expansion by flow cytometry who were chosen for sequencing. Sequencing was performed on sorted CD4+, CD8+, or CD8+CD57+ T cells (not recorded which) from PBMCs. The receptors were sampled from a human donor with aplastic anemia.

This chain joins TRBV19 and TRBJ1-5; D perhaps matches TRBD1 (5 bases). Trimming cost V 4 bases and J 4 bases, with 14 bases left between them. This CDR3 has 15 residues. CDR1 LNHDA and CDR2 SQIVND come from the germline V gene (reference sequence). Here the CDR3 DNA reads TGTGCCAGTAGTAAGGCAGGGCCATTTAATCAGCCCCAGCATTTT. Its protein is CASSKAGPFNQPQHF.

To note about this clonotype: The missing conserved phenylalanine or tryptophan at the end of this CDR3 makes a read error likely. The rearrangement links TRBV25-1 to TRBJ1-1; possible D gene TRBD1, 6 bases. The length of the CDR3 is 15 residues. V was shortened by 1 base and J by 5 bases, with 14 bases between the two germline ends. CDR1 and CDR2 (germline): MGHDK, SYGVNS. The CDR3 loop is CASSECKAGATEAFL. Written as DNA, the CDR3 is TGTGCCAGCAGTGAATGCAAGGCAGGGGCGACTGAAGCTTTCCTT.

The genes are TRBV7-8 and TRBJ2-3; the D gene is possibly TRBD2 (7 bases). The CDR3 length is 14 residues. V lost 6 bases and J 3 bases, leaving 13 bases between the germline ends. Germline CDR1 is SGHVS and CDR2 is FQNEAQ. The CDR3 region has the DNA TGTGCCAGCAGAGGGGGGGGTCAGACAGATACGCAGTATTTT. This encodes CASRGGGQTDTQYF.

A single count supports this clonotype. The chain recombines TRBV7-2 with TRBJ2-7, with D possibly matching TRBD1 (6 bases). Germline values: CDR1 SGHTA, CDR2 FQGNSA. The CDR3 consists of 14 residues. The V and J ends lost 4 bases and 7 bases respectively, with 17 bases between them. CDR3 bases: TGTGCCAGCAGCTCCTCGACAGGTTCGGGAGAGCAGTACTTC. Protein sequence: CASSSSTGSGEQYF. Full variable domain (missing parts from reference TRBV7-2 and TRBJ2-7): GAGVSQSPSNKVTEKGKDVELRCDPISGHTALYWYRQSLGQGLEFLIYFQGNSAPDKSGLPSDRFSAERTGGSVSTLTIQRTQQEDSAVYLCASSSSTGSGEQYFGPGTRLTVT.

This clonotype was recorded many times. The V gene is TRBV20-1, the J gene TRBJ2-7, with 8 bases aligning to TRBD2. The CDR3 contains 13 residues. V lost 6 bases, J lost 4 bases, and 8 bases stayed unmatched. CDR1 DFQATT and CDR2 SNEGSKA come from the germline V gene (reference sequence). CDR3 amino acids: CSASGTSSYEQYF. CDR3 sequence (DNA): TGCAGTGCCTCTGGGACTAGTAGTTACGAGCAGTACTTC.

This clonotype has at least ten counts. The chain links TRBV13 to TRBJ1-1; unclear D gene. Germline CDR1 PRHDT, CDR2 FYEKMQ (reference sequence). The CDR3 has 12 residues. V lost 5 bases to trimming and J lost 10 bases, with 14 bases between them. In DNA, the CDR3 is TGTGCCAGCAGCCCTGACGGAGGCGGAGCTTTCTTT. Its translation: CASSPDGGGAFF.

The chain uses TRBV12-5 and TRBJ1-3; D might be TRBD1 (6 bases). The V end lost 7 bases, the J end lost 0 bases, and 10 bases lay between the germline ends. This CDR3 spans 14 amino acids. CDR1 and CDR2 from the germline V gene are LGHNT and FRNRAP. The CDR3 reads CASAKGDSGNTIYF. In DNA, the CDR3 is TGTGCTAGTGCCAAGGGGGACTCTGGAAACACCATATATTTT.

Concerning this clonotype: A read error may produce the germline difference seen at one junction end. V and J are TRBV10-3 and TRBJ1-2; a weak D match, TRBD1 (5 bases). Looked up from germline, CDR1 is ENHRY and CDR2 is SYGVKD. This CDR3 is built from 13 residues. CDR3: CAISELGDYGYTF. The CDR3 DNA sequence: TGCGCCATCAGTGAGTTAGGGGACTATGGCTACACCTTC.

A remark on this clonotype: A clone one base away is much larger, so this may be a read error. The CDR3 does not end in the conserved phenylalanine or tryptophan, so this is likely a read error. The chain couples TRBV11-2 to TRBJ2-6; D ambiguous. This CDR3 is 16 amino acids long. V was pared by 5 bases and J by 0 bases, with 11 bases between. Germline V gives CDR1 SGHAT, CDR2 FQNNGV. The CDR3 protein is CASSPDVTSGANVLTL. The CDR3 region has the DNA TGTGCCAGCAGCCCCGACGTTACCTCTGGGGCCAACGTCCTGACTCTC.

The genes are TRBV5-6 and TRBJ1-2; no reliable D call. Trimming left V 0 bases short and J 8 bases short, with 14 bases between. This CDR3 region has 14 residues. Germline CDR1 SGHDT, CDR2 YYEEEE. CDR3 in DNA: TGTGCCAGCAGCTTGGCCGCCCAGGTACGGGGCTACACCTTC. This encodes CASSLAAQVRGYTF.

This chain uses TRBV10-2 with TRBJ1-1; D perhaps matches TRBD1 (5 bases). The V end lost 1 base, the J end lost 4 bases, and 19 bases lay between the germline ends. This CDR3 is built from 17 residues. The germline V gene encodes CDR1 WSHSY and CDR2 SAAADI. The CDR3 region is CASSELWVLGAGTEAFF. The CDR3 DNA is TGCGCCAGCAGTGAGTTGTGGGTTCTCGGGGCTGGCACTGAAGCTTTCTTT.

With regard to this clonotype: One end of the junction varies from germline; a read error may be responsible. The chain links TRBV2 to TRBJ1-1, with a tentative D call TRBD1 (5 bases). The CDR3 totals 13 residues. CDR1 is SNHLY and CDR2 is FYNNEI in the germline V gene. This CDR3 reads CASRIAGRTEAFF. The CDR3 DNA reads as TGTGCCAGCAGGATAGCAGGGAGGACTGAAGCCTTCTTT.

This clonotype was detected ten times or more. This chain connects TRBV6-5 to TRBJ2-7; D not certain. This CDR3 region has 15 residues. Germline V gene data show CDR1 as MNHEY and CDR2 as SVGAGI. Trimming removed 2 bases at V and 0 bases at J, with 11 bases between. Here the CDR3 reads CASSYRAESSYEQYF. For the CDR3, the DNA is TGTGCCAGCAGTTACCGGGCGGAGAGCTCCTACGAGCAGTACTTC.

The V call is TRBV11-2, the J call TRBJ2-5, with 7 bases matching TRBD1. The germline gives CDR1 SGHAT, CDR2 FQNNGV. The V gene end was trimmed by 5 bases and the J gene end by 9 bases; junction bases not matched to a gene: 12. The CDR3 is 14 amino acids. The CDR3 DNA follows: TGTGCCAGCAGCCAAGAGGGGGCCGTTTTGCCCCAGTACTTC. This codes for CASSQEGAVLPQYF.

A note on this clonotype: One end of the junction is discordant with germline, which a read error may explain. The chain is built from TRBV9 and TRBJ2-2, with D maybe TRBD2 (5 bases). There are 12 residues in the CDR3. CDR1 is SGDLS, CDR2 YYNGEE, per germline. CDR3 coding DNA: TGTGCCAGCAGCGTAGTGGCCGGGGAGCTGATTTTT. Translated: CASSVVAGELIF.

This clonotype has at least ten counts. This chain's CDR3 is CASSFGGRTYEQYF. The CDR3 DNA sequence: TGTGCCAGCAGCTTCGGTGGGAGAACCTACGAGCAGTACTTC. The chain employs TRBV12-3 or TRBV12-4 and TRBJ2-7, with D possibly TRBD2 on 5 matching bases. This CDR3 region has 14 residues. Trimming cost V 6 bases and J 2 bases, with 14 bases left between them.

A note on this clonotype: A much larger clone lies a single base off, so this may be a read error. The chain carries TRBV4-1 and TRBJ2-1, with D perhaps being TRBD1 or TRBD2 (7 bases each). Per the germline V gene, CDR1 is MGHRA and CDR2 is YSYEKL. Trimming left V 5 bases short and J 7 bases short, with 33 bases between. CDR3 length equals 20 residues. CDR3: CASSTRERVRGDSPNNEQFF. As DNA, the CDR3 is TGCGCCAGCAGCACCCGAGAAAGGGTCCGGGGGGACAGTCCTAATAATGAGCAGTTCTTC.

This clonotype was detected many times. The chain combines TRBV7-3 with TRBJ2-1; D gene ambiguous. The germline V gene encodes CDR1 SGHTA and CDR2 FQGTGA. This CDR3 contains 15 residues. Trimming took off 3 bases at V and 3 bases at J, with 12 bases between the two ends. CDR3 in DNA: TGTGCCAGCAGCTTCCTGAGCGAAAGCTACAATGAGCAGTTCTTC. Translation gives CASSFLSESYNEQFF.

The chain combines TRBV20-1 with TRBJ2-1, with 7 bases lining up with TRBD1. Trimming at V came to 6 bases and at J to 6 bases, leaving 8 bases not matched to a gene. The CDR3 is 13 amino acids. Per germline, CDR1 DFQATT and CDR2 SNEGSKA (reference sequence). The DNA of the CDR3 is TGCAGTGCGCCCTCGACAGGGACCAATGAGCAGTTCTTC. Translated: CSAPSTGTNEQFF.

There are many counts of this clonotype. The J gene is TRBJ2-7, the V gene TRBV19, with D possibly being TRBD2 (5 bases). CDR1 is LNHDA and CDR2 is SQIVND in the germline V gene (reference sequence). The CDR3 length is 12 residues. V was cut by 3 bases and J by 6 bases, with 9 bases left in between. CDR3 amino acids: CASSIGSGEQYF. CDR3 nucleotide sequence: TGTGCCAGTAGTATTGGGAGTGGCGAGCAGTACTTC. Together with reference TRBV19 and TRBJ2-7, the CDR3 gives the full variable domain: DGGITQSPKYLFRKEGQNVTLSCEQNLNHDAMYWYRQDPGQGLRLIYYSQIVNDFQKGDIAEGYSVSREKKESFPLTVTSAQKNPTAFYLCASSIGSGEQYFGPGTRLTVT.

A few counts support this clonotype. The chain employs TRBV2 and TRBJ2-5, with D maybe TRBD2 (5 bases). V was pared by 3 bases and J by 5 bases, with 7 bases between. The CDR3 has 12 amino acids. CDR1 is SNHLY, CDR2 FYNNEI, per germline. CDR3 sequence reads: CASSDGEETQYF. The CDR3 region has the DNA TGTGCCAGCAGTGATGGGGAGGAGACCCAGTACTTC.

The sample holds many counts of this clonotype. The CDR3 spells CASSMSDRANQPQHF. The DNA for the CDR3 is TGTGCCAGTAGTATGTCTGACAGAGCGAATCAGCCCCAGCATTTT. V is TRBV19 and J is TRBJ1-5, with D perhaps matching TRBD1 (5 bases). CDR3 length equals 15 residues. V was shortened by 3 bases and J by 4 bases, with 13 bases between the two germline ends. Germline lookup yields CDR1 LNHDA and CDR2 SQIVND (reference sequence).

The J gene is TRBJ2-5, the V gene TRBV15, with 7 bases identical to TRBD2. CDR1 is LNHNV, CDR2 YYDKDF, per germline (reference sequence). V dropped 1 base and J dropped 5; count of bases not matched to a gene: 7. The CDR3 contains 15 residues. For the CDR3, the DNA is TGTGCCACCAGCAGAGCTCTAGCGGTCGGGGAGACCCAGTACTTC. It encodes CATSRALAVGETQYF.

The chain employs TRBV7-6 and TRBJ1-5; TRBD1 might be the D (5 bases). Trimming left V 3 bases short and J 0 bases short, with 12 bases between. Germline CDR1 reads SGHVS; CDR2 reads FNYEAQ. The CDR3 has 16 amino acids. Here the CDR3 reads CASSLEGEYSNQPQHF. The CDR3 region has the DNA TGTGCCAGCAGCTTGGAAGGGGAATATAGCAATCAGCCCCAGCATTTT.